What follows are 24 T cell receptor beta chains derived from one specimen sequenced in a study of control samples from healthy donors and cancer patients. Assay: immunoSEQ multiplex PCR; the TCRdb copy retains only in-frame clones and omits some. The table records 130,000 to 150,000 clones, more than 85% of them present only once. Sequenced material: blood. The receptors stem from a man younger than 35 in good health.

The chain carries TRBV6-5 and TRBJ1-4, with 10 bases matching TRBD1. The CDR3 extends over 13 amino acids. Losses at the gene ends were 6 bases for V and 6 bases for J; bases not matched to a gene: 1. Germline V gene sequence: CDR1 MNHEY, CDR2 SVGAGI. The CDR3 here is CASRTGGDEKLFF. CDR3 coding DNA: TGTGCCAGCAGGACAGGGGGCGATGAAAAACTGTTTTTT.

The chain couples TRBV6-5 to TRBJ1-1; 7 bases line up with TRBD1. The germline gives CDR1 MNHEY, CDR2 SVGAGI. V was pared by 0 bases and J by 5 bases, with 6 bases of the junction left unmatched. This CDR3 has 15 amino acids. CDR3 coding DNA: TGTGCCAGCAGTTACTCTAGGGGGCTGAGGACTGAAGCTTTCTTT. Translated: CASSYSRGLRTEAFF.

This clone was detected only a few times. The rearrangement uses TRBV10-3 and TRBJ1-6; 7 nucleotides line up with TRBD1. Unmatched junction bases numbered 3, after V lost 2 bases and J lost 5 bases. There are 15 residues in the CDR3. Looked up from germline, CDR1 is ENHRY and CDR2 is SYGVKD. DNA of the CDR3: TGTGCCATCAGTGAGGCGGGACAGCATAATTCACCCCTCCACTTT. Amino acids: CAISEAGQHNSPLHF.

The genes are TRBV21-1 and TRBJ2-7; TRBD2 is the table's D call, not checked against the DNA. TRBV21-1 constitutes a pseudogene. This CDR3 is built from 14 residues. For the CDR3, the DNA is TGTGCCATCCTCCCCGAGGGCGGTTTCTACGAGCAGTACTTC. It codes for CAILPEGGFYEQYF.

The V and J genes are TRBV28 and TRBJ1-3, with a possible D match to TRBD1 (6 bases). Trimming pared 6 bases from V and 3 bases from J, leaving 24 bases between. This CDR3 spans 18 amino acids. Germline V gene sequence: CDR1 MDHEN, CDR2 SYDVKM. Written as DNA, the CDR3 is TGTGCCAGCAGCACAATCTCCTGGGACACTTTCTATGGAAACACCATATATTTT. It codes for CASSTISWDTFYGNTIYF.

This chain connects TRBV12-3 or TRBV12-4 to TRBJ1-2; D ambiguous. The CDR3 is 13 amino acids. V lost 5 bases and J lost 5, with 12 bases in between. Written as DNA, the CDR3 is TGTGCCAGCAGTCTCCATGGGATGTATGGCTACACCTTC. Translating gives CASSLHGMYGYTF.

The chain employs TRBV28 and TRBJ2-5, with 10 bases fitting TRBD1. V was clipped by 5 bases and J by 4 bases; unmatched bases: 7. Germline V gives CDR1 MDHEN, CDR2 SYDVKM. The CDR3 runs to 15 residues. The CDR3 is CASSPPDRGPETQYF. CDR3 coding DNA: TGTGCCAGCAGTCCACCAGACAGGGGGCCAGAGACCCAGTACTTC.

The rearrangement links TRBV28 to TRBJ1-4; D remains ambiguous. Trimming shortened V by 6 bases and J by 4 bases, and 3 bases separated the two germline ends. CDR1 MDHEN and CDR2 SYDVKM come from the germline V gene. The CDR3 sequence is 11 residues long. The CDR3 sequence: CASRNNEKLFF. The CDR3 coding sequence is TGTGCCAGCAGGAATAATGAAAAACTGTTTTTT. Full variable domain (missing parts from reference TRBV28 and TRBJ1-4): DVKVTQSSRYLVKRTGEKVFLECVQDMDHENMFWYRQDPGLGLRLIYFSYDVKMKEKGDIPEGYSVSREKKERFSLILESASTNQTSMYLCASRNNEKLFFGSGTQLSVL.

The chain combines TRBV30 with TRBJ1-1, with D possibly matching TRBD1 (5 bases). The germline V gene has CDR1 GTSNPN and CDR2 SVGIG (reference sequence). V lost 3 bases to trimming and J lost 5 bases, with 10 bases between them. This CDR3 region has 12 residues. The CDR3 loop reads CAWRLQATEAFF. The CDR3, as DNA: TGTGCCTGGAGATTACAGGCGACTGAAGCTTTCTTT.

The chain recombines TRBV28 with TRBJ1-2, with 7 bases identical to TRBD1. CDR1 is MDHEN, CDR2 SYDVKM, per germline. V gave up 3 bases and J gave up 4 bases; unmatched junction bases: 11. The CDR3 totals 16 residues. The CDR3 sequence is CASSFRGEGALYGYTF. In DNA, the CDR3 is TGTGCCAGCAGTTTCAGGGGGGAAGGGGCGCTCTATGGCTACACCTTC.

This chain links TRBV9 with TRBJ1-3, with D uncertain. Trimming took 5 bases from V and 0 from J, leaving 6 bases between them. CDR3 size: 13 residues. Germline assignment: CDR1 SGDLS and CDR2 YYNGEE. In DNA form, the CDR3 reads TGTGCCAGCAGGGAGCTCTCTGGAAACACCATATATTTT. Translating gives CASRELSGNTIYF.

This clone has only a few counts. The V gene is TRBV3-1 (or the pseudogene TRBV3-2), the J gene TRBJ1-6; D may be TRBD1 (5 bases). With 2 bases removed from V and 7 bases from J, the gap between germline ends came to 12 bases. The CDR3 covers 15 residues. Germline CDR1 reads LGHDT; CDR2 reads YNNKEL (reference sequence). CDR3 sequence reads: CASSQISGGNSPLHF. For the CDR3, the DNA is TGTGCCAGCAGCCAAATAAGCGGGGGAAATTCACCCCTCCACTTT.

The rearrangement links TRBV19 to TRBJ2-3; 9 nucleotides align to TRBD1. The CDR3 is 16 amino acids. V dropped 6 bases and J dropped 4; count of bases not matched to a gene: 11. Germline CDR1 is LNHDA and CDR2 is SQIVND (reference sequence). The CDR3 DNA follows: TGTGCCAGTAGCAGGGGACAGGGATTTTACGCAGATACGCAGTATTTT. Translated, it gives CASSRGQGFYADTQYF.

V is TRBV14 and J is TRBJ1-2, with 7 bases identical to TRBD1. V dropped 4 bases and J dropped 2; count of bases not matched to a gene: 4. Germline V gives CDR1 SGHDN, CDR2 FVKESK. There are 14 residues in the CDR3. CDR3 sequence reads: CASSRGGQNYGYTF. The CDR3, as DNA: TGTGCCAGCAGCCGGGGGGGACAGAACTATGGCTACACCTTC.

The chain has TRBV5-1 and TRBJ1-1; D is undetermined. CDR1 and CDR2 from the germline V gene are SGHRS and YFSETQ. V shed 3 bases and J shed 3 bases, with 9 bases lying between them. This CDR3 is built from 13 residues. The CDR3 here is CASSSLPDTEAFF. CDR3 nucleotide sequence: TGCGCCAGCAGCTCCCTCCCGGACACTGAAGCTTTCTTT.

The gene calls are TRBV7-8 and TRBJ2-6; no clear D. Trimming left V 3 bases short and J 2 bases short, with 14 bases between. Germline CDR1 and CDR2: SGHVS and FQNEAQ. This CDR3 has 17 residues. The CDR3 here is CASSFAPKSTGANVLTF. DNA for the CDR3: TGTGCCAGCAGCTTTGCACCGAAGAGCACTGGGGCCAACGTCCTGACTTTC.

The chain couples TRBV7-6 to TRBJ1-1; maybe TRBD1 (6 bases). The CDR3 is made up of 17 amino acids. V gave up 1 base and J gave up 4 bases, with 19 bases separating them. The germline V gene encodes CDR1 SGHVS and CDR2 FNYEAQ. The CDR3 spells CASSLEPGQSYGTEAFF. The CDR3 coding sequence is TGTGCCAGCAGCTTAGAACCGGGACAATCTTATGGCACTGAAGCTTTCTTT.

CDR3 nucleotide sequence: TGTGCCAGCAAGGACAGTTCGGACTATCAGCCCCAGCATTTT. This codes for CASKDSSDYQPQHF. V usage is TRBV6-5 and J usage is TRBJ1-5, with D possibly being TRBD1 (6 bases). Germline assignment: CDR1 MNHEY and CDR2 SVGAGI. The CDR3 length is 14 residues. V was shortened by 7 bases and J by 5 bases, with 15 bases between the two germline ends.

This chain uses TRBV6-5 with TRBJ1-5; perhaps TRBD1 as D (6 bases). The CDR3 consists of 15 residues. V lost 4 bases and J 2 bases, leaving 12 bases between the germline ends. Germline values: CDR1 MNHEY, CDR2 SVGAGI. The CDR3, as DNA: TGTGCCAGCAGTTTGGGGGCAGAGGGCAATCAGCCCCAGCATTTT. The encoded protein is CASSLGAEGNQPQHF.

There are many counts of this clone. Relative to the germline gene, one junction end is altered; a read error may explain this. The chain recombines TRBV7-7 with TRBJ2-7, with D possibly matching TRBD2 (6 bases). Germline CDR1 SSHAT, CDR2 FNYEAQ (reference sequence). This CDR3 contains 15 residues. In DNA, the CDR3 is TGTGCTAGCAGCTTAGGGCGGGGTCAGGGCTACGAGCAGTACTTC. Translation gives CASSLGRGQGYEQYF.

The rearrangement uses TRBV3-1 (or the pseudogene TRBV3-2) and TRBJ1-6; D is perhaps TRBD1 (5 bases). V was trimmed by 4 bases and J by 10 bases, leaving 20 bases between them. Germline CDR1 and CDR2: LGHDT and YNNKEL (reference sequence). The CDR3 has 16 amino acids. The CDR3 here is CASSPGGIQMGSPLHF. DNA of the CDR3: TGTGCCAGCAGCCCTGGGGGGATTCAAATGGGGTCACCCCTCCACTTT.

The V call is TRBV9, the J call TRBJ1-2; 10 bases match TRBD1. CDR1 is SGDLS, CDR2 YYNGEE, per germline. The V gene end was trimmed by 3 bases and the J gene end by 8 bases; junction bases not matched to a gene: 13. The CDR3 extends over 16 amino acids. The CDR3 here is CASSGPPDRGRDGYTF. DNA of the CDR3: TGTGCCAGCAGCGGCCCCCCCGACAGGGGGCGCGACGGCTACACCTTC.

The chain links TRBV28 to TRBJ1-4, with D unclear. The CDR3 spans 15 residues. Germline CDR1 MDHEN, CDR2 SYDVKM. Trimming cost V 5 bases and J 4 bases, with 14 bases left between them. The CDR3 reads CASSGEGQNNEKLFF. As DNA, the CDR3 is TGTGCCAGCAGTGGGGAGGGTCAGAATAATGAAAAACTGTTTTTT.

CDR3 DNA sequence: TGTGCCAGCAGTCCACGGACAGGGGGAGAGTATGGCTACACCTTC. It codes for CASSPRTGGEYGYTF. This chain uses TRBV27 with TRBJ1-2; 10 bases agree with TRBD1. The CDR3 runs to 15 residues. V shed 5 bases, J shed 5 bases, and the junction held 8 bases outside the gene matches. Germline V gene lookup returns CDR1 MNHEY and CDR2 SMNVEV (reference sequence).